This is a list of T cell receptor beta chains from one sample in a study of beta chain features in type 1 diabetes. TCRdb's copy holds only in-frame clones and misses some; the assay was immunoSEQ multiplex PCR. The sample contains 300,000 to 350,000 clones, roughly 12% of which appear only once. The sequenced material came from naive CD4+ T cells from blood. The receptor source for this set is a woman younger than 30 with type 1 diabetes. Each CDR3 is given with its conserved first and last residue. Each record gives: CDR3 DNA, CDR3 protein, V gene, J gene, D gene, clone size. The D gene is left open where the match is weak. The listing skips clone size in some rows; elsewhere it reads once, few, many or a size class.

TGTGCCAGCAGTCTCCCGGGGTTGCCAGCTTTCTTT	CASSLPGLPAFF	TRBV27	TRBJ1-1	.	.
TGTGCCAGCAGCGGACGGACAGGCCTTAATGAAAAACTGTTTTTT	CASSGRTGLNEKLFF	TRBV9	TRBJ1-4	TRBD1	.
TGTGCCTGGAGTTCTTGGGGACTCCGCTCTGGAAACACCATATATTTT	CAWSSWGLRSGNTIYF	TRBV30	TRBJ1-3	.	.
TGTGCCAGCAGCAAATGGTATACAGGGAACGCTTCTTCTGGGGCCAACGTCCTGACTTTC	CASSKWYTGNASSGANVLTF	TRBV21-1	TRBJ2-6	.	few
TGCGCCAGCAGTCATTGGACAGGGGGCGTTGAAAAACTGTTTTTT	CASSHWTGGVEKLFF	TRBV23-1	TRBJ1-4	TRBD1	few
TGTGCCAGCAGCCTAGTTTTTAGGGATAGCGCTGAAGCTTTCTTT	CASSLVFRDSAEAFF	TRBV27	TRBJ1-1	.	few
TGTGCCAGTACCTCGGGGGAGACCCAGTACTTC	CASTSGETQYF	TRBV19	TRBJ2-5	.	few
TGTGCCAGTAGTATAGGGGCAAGCGGGAGCTCCTACAATGAGCAGTTCTTC	CASSIGASGSSYNEQFF	TRBV19	TRBJ2-1	TRBD2	.
TGTGCCAGCAGTTTCGCGGGACTGGAGGAGACCCAGTACTTC	CASSFAGLEETQYF	TRBV28	TRBJ2-5	.	few
TGCGCCAGCAGTCCCCGGACTTATAGCAATCAGCCCCAGCATTTT	CASSPRTYSNQPQHF	TRBV23-1	TRBJ1-5	.	few
TGTGCCAGCAGGTGGGGCAATGGGGCCAACGTCCTGACTTTC	CASRWGNGANVLTF	TRBV28	TRBJ2-6	.	few
TGTGCCTGGAGTCGGAGGGTCACTGAAGCTTTCTTT	CAWSRRVTEAFF	TRBV30	TRBJ1-1	.	.
TGTGCCAGCAGCAAGACTAGCGGAAATTACAATGAGCAGTTCTTC	CASSKTSGNYNEQFF	TRBV28	TRBJ2-1	TRBD2	few
TGTGCCACCAGCAGACCAAAGACTTTCTCCTCTGGAAACACCATATATTTT	CATSRPKTFSSGNTIYF	TRBV15	TRBJ1-3	.	few
TGTGCCAGCAGTCCTCGGGAAAAACTGTTTTTT	CASSPREKLFF	TRBV2	TRBJ1-4	.	.
TGTGCCAGCAGCCCCCAGACAGGGATCTATGGCTACACCTTC	CASSPQTGIYGYTF	TRBV14	TRBJ1-2	TRBD1	.
TGTGCCAGTAGTATAGTCGCGCAGGGAGAGACCCAGTACTTC	CASSIVAQGETQYF	TRBV19	TRBJ2-5	.	few
TGTGCCAGTAGTGATTCGCAGGGGTACCAGCCCCAGCATTTT	CASSDSQGYQPQHF	TRBV19	TRBJ1-5	.	.
TGTGCCAGCATCAGACAGTCGAACACTGAAGCTTTCTTT	CASIRQSNTEAFF	TRBV7-2	TRBJ1-1	.	.
TGTGCCAGCTCACTAACGGACAGGCGTGAAGCTTTCTTT	CASSLTDRREAFF	TRBV18	TRBJ1-1	TRBD1	few
TGCGCCAGCAGCTTCCAGACAGGGAACCCCCTCCAAGAGACCCAGTACTTC	CASSFQTGNPLQETQYF	TRBV5-1	TRBJ2-5	TRBD1	few
TGCGCCAGCAGCCAGTCCGACAATGAGCAGTTCTTC	CASSQSDNEQFF	TRBV5-1	TRBJ2-1	.	.
TGCAGCGCTCAGACTAGCGGGAACTCTGGGGCCAACGTCCTGACTTTC	CSAQTSGNSGANVLTF	TRBV29-1	TRBJ2-6	TRBD2	.
TGTGCCAGCTCCAGACAGGGCGATCAGCCCCAGCATTTT	CASSRQGDQPQHF	TRBV18	TRBJ1-5	TRBD1	.
TGTGCCAGCTCACCGGGCCTTAGAGTCGCCCCTAACTATGGCTACACCTTC	CASSPGLRVAPNYGYTF	TRBV18	TRBJ1-2	.	.